This T cell receptor beta chain was found in a study of response to subunit inactivated influenza vaccine. This clonotype was observed a handful of times. This CDR3 region has 15 residues. CDR1 and CDR2 (germline): MNHEY, SVGEGT. Trimming left V 8 bases short and J 3 bases short, with 14 bases between. TCRdb re-derived calls from the RT-PCR reads in MiXCR, one entry per CDR3 protein. The sample holds about 540,000 distinct CDR3 sequences, roughly 23% seen once. The same data also contributed to another study, on T cells expressing NK-cell markers. Per that study: It was by 5'RACE template switching with UMIs that TCR beta cDNA was made. Each TCR beta repertoire originated in sorted T cells that were CD3+CD56+NKG2C+, CD3+CD56+NKG2C- or CD3+CD56-NKG2C+. As a fraction of CD8+ T cells, dominant NKG2C+ clonotypes reached roughly 1.0-7.5% in more than five donors. Where several donors were concerned, these clonotypes also led the CD3+CD56-NKG2C+ fraction.

The sample in question was CD4+ T cells sorted from PBMCs, obtained about 12 days after vaccination. The J gene is TRBJ2-6, the V gene TRBV6-2 or TRBV6-3; D may be TRBD2 (7 bases). The sequence was collected from a man aged 45 to 65 who received an inactivated influenza vaccine. The CDR3 DNA reads as TGTGCCAGCGCAAACGGGGGGCTTGGGGCCAACGTCCTGACTTTC. It codes for CASANGGLGANVLTF.